The T cell receptor (beta chain) described here comes from a study of blood T cell repertoires in COVID-19. Measured with immunoSEQ multiplex PCR; TCRdb has only the in-frame clones, and not every one. Of a few hundred thousand clones listed, around 90% are singletons. The TCR sequence derives from a woman aged 55-70 years with COVID-19, enrolled during active disease. The source material was peripheral blood.

CDR3 DNA sequence: TGTGCCATCAGTGACGTCGCAGATACGCAGTATTTT. Protein: CAISDVADTQYF. V and J are TRBV10-3 and TRBJ2-3, with no clear D. In germline, CDR1 is ENHRY, CDR2 SYGVKD. With 3 bases removed from V and 4 bases from J, the gap between germline ends came to 5 bases. The CDR3 is made up of 12 amino acids.